Listed below are T cell receptor beta chains from one sample, sequenced in a study of response to subunit inactivated influenza vaccine. TCRdb reprocessed the RT-PCR reads with MiXCR, giving one entry per CDR3 protein. Of about 500,000 distinct CDR3 sequences detected, 15% to 20% appear once; the ten largest clones hold less than 4%. This specimen was CD4+ T cells sorted from PBMCs, taken less than 25 months after vaccination. All receptors come from a man aged 50 to 75 who received an inactivated influenza vaccine. Both conserved end residues are part of each CDR3. A D gene is named only where the DNA matches it firmly. Some rows have no size entry. The others give once, few or many, or a class for an expanded clone.

j_call clone_size v_call d_call cdr3_aa cdr3_nt
TRBJ2-7 many TRBV29-1 TRBD1 CSISISVAATGVPYEQYF TGCAGCATATCAATAAGCGTTGCCGCGACAGGGGTCCCCTACGAGCAGTACTTC
TRBJ2-2 few TRBV4-3 . CASSPRAGPGNTGELFF TGCGCCAGCAGCCCCCGCGCAGGCCCTGGGAACACCGGGGAGCTGTTTTTT
TRBJ1-1 . TRBV10-3 . CAISRDVENTEAFF TGTGCCATCAGTCGGGATGTGGAGAACACTGAAGCTTTCTTT
TRBJ2-2 . TRBV11-2 TRBD2 CASSLGTRSGELFF TGTGCCAGCAGCTTAGGGACTAGATCCGGGGAGCTGTTTTTT
TRBJ2-2 few TRBV3-1 . CASSQDGRAGELFF TGTGCCAGCAGCCAAGATGGGCGGGCCGGGGAGCTGTTTTTT
TRBJ1-1 few TRBV5-1 . CASSLQSMNTEAFF TGCGCCAGCAGCTTACAGAGCATGAACACTGAAGCTTTCTTT
TRBJ1-1 once TRBV9 TRBD1 CASSSGTGWDTEAFF TGTGCCAGCAGCTCGGGGACAGGGTGGGACACTGAAGCTTTCTTT
TRBJ2-3 many TRBV9 . CASSVGGQHTQYF TGTGCCAGCAGCGTAGGGGGACAACATACGCAGTATTTT
TRBJ2-5 many TRBV10-3 TRBD2 CAIAPASGSLSETQYF TGTGCCATCGCACCGGCTAGCGGGAGTTTGTCCGAGACCCAGTACTTC
TRBJ2-7 . TRBV19 . CASSRPGSYEQYF TGTGCCAGTAGTAGACCTGGTTCTTACGAGCAGTACTTC
TRBJ2-3 many TRBV5-6 . CASSLDREDTQYF TGTGCCAGCAGCTTGGACAGGGAAGATACGCAGTATTTT
TRBJ2-3 . TRBV20-1 TRBD2 CSRGTSGRGGSTDTQYF TGCAGCAGAGGGACTAGCGGGAGGGGGGGGAGCACAGATACGCAGTATTTT
TRBJ1-2 few TRBV7-6 TRBD1 CASSSGQGLFNYGYTF TGTGCCAGCAGCTCGGGACAGGGGCTTTTTAACTATGGCTACACCTTC
TRBJ1-2 . TRBV20-1 . CSARADSGRNYGYTF TGCAGTGCTAGAGCGGATTCGGGTCGGAACTATGGCTACACCTTC